This TCR beta chain appears in the sequencing data of a study of graft-versus-host responses after intestinal transplantation. Whole-study context: Every transplant recipient was induced with anti-thymocyte globulin, then maintained on tacrolimus and steroids for around 3 years.

Some clones are missing from TCRdb's copy, which holds only in-frame ones; the method was immunoSEQ multiplex PCR. This table has roughly 46,000 clones, 90% to 95% appearing once. This clone occurred once. Germline lookup yields CDR1 SQVTM and CDR2 ANQGSEA. The CDR3 runs to 13 residues. The TCR sequence derives from a human patient who received an intestinal transplant, so some T cells may come from the graft donor. The material was PBMCs, obtained about 800 days after a first intestinal transplant, on the day of a second. The V call is TRBV29-1, the J call TRBJ1-1, with D unclear. CDR3 sequence reads: CSYFGDTNTEAFF. The CDR3 DNA reads TGCAGTTACTTCGGGGATACGAACACTGAAGCTTTCTTT.